The clone carrying this T cell receptor beta chain has just a few counts. Patients from Seattle were sampled longitudinally, starting during active infection. The sample comes from a study of blood T cell repertoires in COVID-19. Study-level information: COVID-19 samples from acute and convalescent phases originated in the United States, Italy and Spain. Sources were T cells, B-cell-depleted T cells, or PBMCs; the material itself was cDNA or gDNA.

This CDR3 is built from 16 residues. Trimming stripped 7 bases from V and 3 bases from J, with 21 bases between. Germline assignment: CDR1 LNHDA and CDR2 SQIVND (reference sequence). Per the original data handling: Estimation of nucleated cell counts relied on the amplification of reference gene primers. TCRdb's copy holds only in-frame clones and misses some; the assay was immunoSEQ multiplex PCR. That table supplies the V and J calls and clone size; D and trimming were determined from the DNA. The table lists over 90,000 clones, around 90% of them singletons. The receptor was isolated from a woman between 45 and 60 years old with COVID-19, enrolled during active disease. The chain combines TRBV19 with TRBJ1-1, with D tentatively TRBD1 (6 bases). Sequencing used peripheral blood. CDR3 in amino acids: CASTLLGGALDTEAFF. For the CDR3, the DNA is TGTGCCAGTACCTTGCTGGGGGGGGCGCTCGACACTGAAGCTTTCTTT.